This is a list of T cell receptor beta chains from one sample in a study of OX40 agonist ivuxolimab in advanced cancers. Assay used: immunoSEQ multiplex PCR; TCRdb lists only in-frame clones, some missing. The data show over 20,000 clones, 70% to 90% seen once. The sequences come from CD4+ or CD8+ T cells sorted from blood, collected in a trial of the OX40 agonist ivuxolimab. These TCRs come from an adult with an advanced solid tumor such as melanoma, head and neck, liver or kidney cancer. The CDR3 runs from the conserved cysteine through the conserved F or W. The D gene is left open where the match is weak. Only some rows state a clone size, as once, few, many or a class for expanded clones.

CSVEPGQGAGELFF,TGCAGCGTTGAACCGGGACAGGGAGCCGGGGAGCTGTTTTTT,once,TRBJ2-2,TRBV29-1,TRBD1
CASSRGHSNQPQHF,TGTGCCAGCAGTAGGGGGCATAGCAATCAGCCCCAGCATTTT,.,TRBJ1-5,TRBV9,TRBD1
CASSPQSSGANVLTF,TGCGCCAGCAGCCCCCAGAGCTCTGGGGCCAACGTCCTGACTTTC,.,TRBJ2-6,TRBV4-1,.
CASSLTGTGIGYGYTF,TGTGCCAGCAGCCTGACCGGGACAGGGATTGGGTATGGCTACACCTTC,.,TRBJ1-2,TRBV11-2,TRBD1
CASSLFEGTLSYEQYF,TGTGCCAGCAGCTTGTTTGAGGGCACTCTCTCCTACGAGCAGTACTTC,.,TRBJ2-7,TRBV5-4,.
CASSVDGAGNQPQHF,TGTGCCAGCAGCGTAGACGGGGCCGGCAATCAGCCCCAGCATTTT,.,TRBJ1-5,TRBV9,.
CASRQSYEQYF,TGTGCCAGCAGACAGAGCTACGAGCAGTACTTC,.,TRBJ2-7,TRBV2,.
CASSFERLEAFF,TGTGCCAGCAGCTTCGAACGGCTGGAAGCTTTCTTT,.,TRBJ1-1,TRBV4-2,.
CASSTLSGFYEQYF,TGTGCCAGTAGTACACTAAGCGGGTTCTACGAGCAGTACTTC,.,TRBJ2-7,TRBV19,.
CASSAQTGGRETQYF,TGTGCCAGCAGCGCACAGACAGGGGGCCGGGAGACCCAGTACTTC,.,TRBJ2-5,TRBV7-2,TRBD1
CASSESTGWQPQHF,TGCGCCAGCAGTGAGTCAACAGGGTGGCAGCCCCAGCATTTT,.,TRBJ1-5,TRBV10-2,.
CASSEGIGTGELFF,TGCGCCAGCAGCGAGGGGATTGGCACCGGGGAGCTGTTTTTT,.,TRBJ2-2,TRBV5-1,.
CASSPGGLLRAYEQYF,TGTGCCAGCAGCCCCGGGGGACTCCTTAGGGCCTACGAGCAGTACTTC,once,TRBJ2-7,TRBV7-8,.
CASSQVQISTDTQYF,TGTGCCAGCAGCCAAGTGCAGATTAGCACAGATACGCAGTATTTT,once,TRBJ2-3,TRBV4-2,.
CASGTSYEQYF,TGTGCCAGCGGGACGAGCTACGAGCAGTACTTC,.,TRBJ2-7,TRBV6-5,.
CASSTSRDSAYEQYF,TGTGCCAGCAGCACCTCCCGGGACTCCGCCTACGAGCAGTACTTC,.,TRBJ2-7,TRBV7-8,.
CASSSRQGESYNSPLHF,TGTGCCAGTAGTTCCCGACAGGGCGAATCCTATAATTCACCCCTCCACTTT,.,TRBJ1-6,TRBV19,TRBD1
CASWDSLSTDTQYF,TGCGCCAGCTGGGACAGCCTAAGCACAGATACGCAGTATTTT,.,TRBJ2-3,TRBV5-1,TRBD1
CSVETGSYGYTF,TGCAGCGTTGAAACGGGGAGCTATGGCTACACCTTC,once,TRBJ1-2,TRBV29-1,.
CASSPRRGREKLFF,TGTGCCAGTAGTCCGAGGCGCGGCCGTGAAAAACTGTTTTTT,.,TRBJ1-4,TRBV19,.
CASKLGRPTFYEQYF,TGTGCCAGTAAGTTGGGCAGGCCTACCTTCTACGAGCAGTACTTC,.,TRBJ2-7,TRBV19,.
CASRKNRALWETQYF,TGTGCCAGCAGAAAGAACAGGGCGCTGTGGGAGACCCAGTACTTC,.,TRBJ2-5,TRBV21-1,.
CASSRITPGQGGYGYTF,TGTGCCAGTAGTAGGATTACCCCGGGACAGGGGGGCTATGGCTACACCTTC,.,TRBJ1-2,TRBV19,TRBD1
CASSLLTGIPGELFF,TGTGCCAGCAGCTTACTGACAGGGATCCCCGGGGAGCTGTTTTTT,.,TRBJ2-2,TRBV7-3,TRBD1
CASSLWDRGNEQFF,TGTGCCAGCAGCTTGTGGGACAGGGGGAATGAGCAGTTCTTC,.,TRBJ2-1,TRBV5-5,TRBD1
CASSPGLLGGSYNEQFF,TGTGCTAGCAGCCCGGGACTTCTGGGGGGGTCCTACAATGAGCAGTTCTTC,.,TRBJ2-1,TRBV7-7,TRBD2
CASSLRGRGTGYNEQFF,TGTGCCAGCAGCTTAAGGGGGCGCGGGACCGGTTACAATGAGCAGTTCTTC,.,TRBJ2-1,TRBV7-9,.
CASSLEAGGPYEQYF,TGTGCCAGCAGCTTGGAGGCAGGGGGGCCCTACGAGCAGTACTTC,.,TRBJ2-7,TRBV5-4,.
CASSLESRGAGYGYTF,TGTGCCAGCAGCTTAGAGTCTCGGGGCGCCGGCTATGGCTACACCTTC,.,TRBJ1-2,TRBV7-8,.
CASSWDRGTFEAFF,TGTGCCAGCAGCTGGGACAGGGGAACGTTTGAAGCTTTCTTT,.,TRBJ1-1,TRBV7-3,TRBD1
CASSYDGGDEQYF,TGTGCCAGCAGTTACGACGGGGGGGACGAGCAGTACTTC,once,TRBJ2-7,TRBV6-6,TRBD2
CASRQGTSGNTGELFF,TGTGCCAGTAGACAAGGGACTAGCGGAAACACCGGGGAGCTGTTTTTT,.,TRBJ2-2,TRBV19,TRBD2
CASSRGPGDEQYF,TGCGCCAGCAGCCGGGGCCCTGGTGACGAGCAGTACTTC,once,TRBJ2-7,TRBV4-1,.
CASSEFNFEGVRYEQYF,TGTGCCAGCAGTGAATTCAACTTCGAGGGGGTCAGGTACGAGCAGTACTTC,.,TRBJ2-7,TRBV2,.
CASKGTGTSYQPQHF,TGTGCCAGTAAGGGGACAGGGACCTCCTATCAGCCCCAGCATTTT,.,TRBJ1-5,TRBV19,TRBD1
CAWSVNGRNEQYF,TGTGCCTGGAGTGTAAATGGGCGGAACGAGCAGTACTTC,.,TRBJ2-7,TRBV30,.
CASSVTGGVGSSGNTIYF,TGTGCCAGCAGTGTCACAGGGGGAGTAGGCAGCTCTGGAAACACCATATATTTT,.,TRBJ1-3,TRBV25-1,TRBD1
CASSQGPQNNEQFF,TGTGCCAGCAGCCAGGGTCCGCAAAACAATGAGCAGTTCTTC,.,TRBJ2-1,TRBV9,.
CASSVLSRHSHNEQFF,TGTGCCAGCAGCGTATTGAGTCGTCATTCTCACAATGAGCAGTTCTTC,.,TRBJ2-1,TRBV9,.
CASSLVPGTEAFF,TGTGCCAGCAGCTTGGTGCCGGGCACTGAAGCTTTCTTT,.,TRBJ1-1,TRBV5-5,.
CASTEGHREATEAFF,TGTGCCAGCACCGAGGGGCACAGGGAGGCGACTGAAGCTTTCTTT,.,TRBJ1-1,TRBV2,.
CAHLRGSEHRGAVF,TGTGCCCACCTCAGGGGTTCCGAACACCGGGGAGCTGTTTTT,once,TRBJ2-2,TRBV10-3,.
CASSQVRTSGLGTDTQYF,TGCGCCAGCAGCCAAGTGCGGACTAGCGGGTTGGGCACAGATACGCAGTATTTT,few,TRBJ2-3,TRBV4-3,TRBD2
CASSRGTPQYEQYF,TGTGCCAGCAGCCGTGGGACGCCGCAATACGAGCAGTACTTC,.,TRBJ2-7,TRBV6-5,.
CASSLTAGTGSYEQYF,TGTGCCAGCAGCCTAACCGCCGGGACAGGATCCTACGAGCAGTACTTC,large,TRBJ2-7,TRBV7-2,TRBD1
CASSLAVGSGNTIYF,TGTGCCAGCAGCTTGGCGGTGGGCTCTGGAAACACCATATATTTT,.,TRBJ1-3,TRBV5-6,.
CASSILATGELFF,TGTGCCAGCAGCATACTAGCTACCGGGGAGCTGTTTTTT,.,TRBJ2-2,TRBV11-3,.
CASSPLDSYNEQFF,TGTGCCAGCAGCCCACTAGACAGTTACAATGAGCAGTTCTTC,.,TRBJ2-1,TRBV14,.
CASSLDRAGANVLTF,TGTGCCAGCAGCCTGGACAGGGCTGGGGCCAACGTCCTGACTTTC,few,TRBJ2-6,TRBV11-2,TRBD1
CASSLSLAGPQETQYF,TGTGCCAGCAGCTTGTCACTAGCGGGACCACAAGAGACCCAGTACTTC,.,TRBJ2-5,TRBV5-4,TRBD2
CASSLEGTGVRTEAFF,TGTGCCAGCAGCCTAGAAGGGACAGGGGTACGCACTGAAGCTTTCTTT,.,TRBJ1-1,TRBV4-2,TRBD1
CASSPTGGSTNTEAFF,TGTGCCAGCAGCCCTACAGGGGGCTCGACGAACACTGAAGCTTTCTTT,.,TRBJ1-1,TRBV9,TRBD1
CASSLQGYEQYF,TGCGCCAGCAGCCTACAGGGCTACGAGCAGTACTTC,.,TRBJ2-7,TRBV5-1,.